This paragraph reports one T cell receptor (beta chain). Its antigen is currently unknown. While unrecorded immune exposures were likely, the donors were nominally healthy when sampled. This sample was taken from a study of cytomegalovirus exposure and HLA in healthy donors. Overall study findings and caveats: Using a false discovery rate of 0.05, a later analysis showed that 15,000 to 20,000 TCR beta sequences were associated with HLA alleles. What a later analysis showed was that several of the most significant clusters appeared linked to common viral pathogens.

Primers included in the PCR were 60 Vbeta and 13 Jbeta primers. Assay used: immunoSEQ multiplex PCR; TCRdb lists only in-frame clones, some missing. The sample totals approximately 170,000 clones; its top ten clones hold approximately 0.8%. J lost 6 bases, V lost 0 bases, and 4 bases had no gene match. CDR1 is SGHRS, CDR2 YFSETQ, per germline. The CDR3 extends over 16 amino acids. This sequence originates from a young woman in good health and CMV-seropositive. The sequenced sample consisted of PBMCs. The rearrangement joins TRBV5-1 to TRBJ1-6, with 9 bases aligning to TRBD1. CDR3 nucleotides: TGCGCCAGCAGCTTGGCCGGGGACAGGGCTAATTCACCCCTCCACTTT. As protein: CASSLAGDRANSPLHF.